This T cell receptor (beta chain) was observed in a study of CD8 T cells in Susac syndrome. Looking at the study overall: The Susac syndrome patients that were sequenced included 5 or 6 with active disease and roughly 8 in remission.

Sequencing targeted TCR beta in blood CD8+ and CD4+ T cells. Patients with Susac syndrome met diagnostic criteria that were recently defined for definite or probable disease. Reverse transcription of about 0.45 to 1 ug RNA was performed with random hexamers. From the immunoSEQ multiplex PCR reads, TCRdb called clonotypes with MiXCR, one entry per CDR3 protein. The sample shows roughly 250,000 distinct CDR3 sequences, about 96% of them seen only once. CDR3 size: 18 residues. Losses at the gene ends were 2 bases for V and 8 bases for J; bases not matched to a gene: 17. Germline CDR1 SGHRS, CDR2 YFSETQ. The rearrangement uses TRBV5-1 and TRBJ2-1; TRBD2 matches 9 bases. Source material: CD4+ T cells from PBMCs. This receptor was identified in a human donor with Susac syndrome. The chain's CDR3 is CASSLYPGLANAVDEQFF. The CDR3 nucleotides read TGCGCCAGCAGCTTATACCCGGGACTAGCCAACGCAGTCGATGAGCAGTTCTTC.